A selection of T cell receptor beta chains follows, all from one sample in a study of blood T cell repertoires in COVID-19. Here immunoSEQ multiplex PCR was the method, and the copy in TCRdb shows in-frame clones only, minus some. The table lists approximately 220,000 clones, roughly 80% of them singletons. The source material was peripheral blood. Source of these receptors: a woman between 40 and 55 years old with active or convalescent COVID-19. Both conserved end residues are part of each CDR3. Each record gives: CDR3 protein, CDR3 DNA, J gene, V gene, D gene, clone size. The D gene is left open where the match is weak. Not all rows give a size; the values are once, few, many and, for expanded clones, a class.

cdr3_aa: CASSLPPGQRGTLHF; cdr3_nt: TGTGCCAGCAGTTTACCTCCGGGACAAAGGGGCACCCTCCACTTT; j_call: TRBJ1-6; v_call: TRBV28; d_call: -; clone_size: once
cdr3_aa: CASSEDPGGNSPLHF; cdr3_nt: TGTGCCAGCAGTGAAGATCCAGGGGGTAATTCACCCCTCCACTTT; j_call: TRBJ1-6; v_call: TRBV6-1; d_call: TRBD1; clone_size: -
cdr3_aa: CASSSIRGDRATYGYTF; cdr3_nt: TGTGCCAGCAGCTCTATTAGGGGGGACAGGGCAACCTATGGCTACACCTTC; j_call: TRBJ1-2; v_call: TRBV11-2; d_call: TRBD1; clone_size: few
cdr3_aa: CASSPRGRNNQPQHF; cdr3_nt: TGTGCCAGCAGCCCCAGGGGGCGGAATAATCAGCCCCAGCATTTT; j_call: TRBJ1-5; v_call: TRBV5-6; d_call: TRBD1; clone_size: -
cdr3_aa: CASSLFGRDPSSYEQYF; cdr3_nt: TGTGCCAGCAGCTTGTTTGGGCGGGACCCTAGCTCCTACGAGCAGTACTTC; j_call: TRBJ2-7; v_call: TRBV13; d_call: -; clone_size: -
cdr3_aa: CATSRDGLAGGPDTQYF; cdr3_nt: TGTGCCACCAGCAGAGATGGACTAGCGGGGGGGCCAGATACGCAGTATTTT; j_call: TRBJ2-3; v_call: TRBV15; d_call: TRBD2; clone_size: -
cdr3_aa: CASSFRGYEQFF; cdr3_nt: TGTGCCAGCAGTTTCCGGGGTTATGAGCAGTTCTTC; j_call: TRBJ2-1; v_call: TRBV28; d_call: -; clone_size: once
cdr3_aa: CASSPRDRGQEKLFF; cdr3_nt: TGCGCCAGCAGCCCGCGGGACAGGGGGCAGGAAAAACTGTTTTTT; j_call: TRBJ1-4; v_call: TRBV5-1; d_call: TRBD1; clone_size: -
cdr3_aa: CASIGDRAQNQPQHF; cdr3_nt: TGTGCCAGTATCGGGGACAGGGCACAGAATCAGCCCCAGCATTTT; j_call: TRBJ1-5; v_call: TRBV19; d_call: TRBD1; clone_size: -
cdr3_aa: CATSLDRTDEQFF; cdr3_nt: TGTGCCACCAGTCTGGACAGAACCGATGAGCAGTTCTTC; j_call: TRBJ2-1; v_call: TRBV24-1; d_call: -; clone_size: -
cdr3_aa: CASSEIPGVVPGELFF; cdr3_nt: TGCGCCAGCAGTGAGATTCCAGGGGTGGTACCCGGGGAGCTGTTTTTT; j_call: TRBJ2-2; v_call: TRBV10-2; d_call: -; clone_size: -
cdr3_aa: CASSYLQGLGEKLFF; cdr3_nt: TGTGCCAGCAGTTACTTACAGGGATTGGGAGAAAAACTGTTTTTT; j_call: TRBJ1-4; v_call: TRBV6-5; d_call: -; clone_size: -
cdr3_aa: CASSLRSEGTSPLHF; cdr3_nt: TGTGCCAGCAGCTTAAGGTCGGAGGGGACTTCACCCCTCCACTTT; j_call: TRBJ1-6; v_call: TRBV7-6; d_call: -; clone_size: -
cdr3_aa: CASSEAGQLTEAFF; cdr3_nt: TGTGCCAGCAGTGAAGCGGGACAGCTGACTGAAGCTTTCTTT; j_call: TRBJ1-1; v_call: TRBV6-1; d_call: TRBD1; clone_size: -
cdr3_aa: CASSVSAGGPADTQYF; cdr3_nt: TGTGCCAGCAGCGTCTCAGCGGGGGGGCCTGCAGATACGCAGTATTTT; j_call: TRBJ2-3; v_call: TRBV9; d_call: TRBD2; clone_size: -
cdr3_aa: CASSMYYAAFYEQYF; cdr3_nt: TGTGCCAGTAGTATGTATTACGCGGCCTTTTACGAGCAGTACTTC; j_call: TRBJ2-7; v_call: TRBV19; d_call: -; clone_size: -
cdr3_aa: CASSQDRWAGSRHLFF; cdr3_nt: TGCGCCAGCAGCCAAGATAGGTGGGCAGGGTCTCGGCACCTGTTTTTT; j_call: TRBJ1-4; v_call: TRBV4-1; d_call: -; clone_size: -
cdr3_aa: CASSRDSQTEQYF; cdr3_nt: TGCGCCAGCAGCCGGGACAGCCAGACCGAGCAGTACTTC; j_call: TRBJ2-7; v_call: TRBV10-1; d_call: TRBD1; clone_size: -
cdr3_aa: CAWSGSLYFSYEQYF; cdr3_nt: TGTGCCTGGAGCGGTTCCCTCTATTTCTCCTACGAGCAGTACTTC; j_call: TRBJ2-7; v_call: TRBV30; d_call: -; clone_size: -
cdr3_aa: CASSQGQRETQYF; cdr3_nt: TGTGCCAGCAGTCAGGGACAGAGAGAGACCCAGTACTTC; j_call: TRBJ2-5; v_call: TRBV2; d_call: TRBD1; clone_size: once
cdr3_aa: CASSLTTGGGYGYTF; cdr3_nt: TGTGCCAGCAGCTTAACGACAGGGGGAGGCTATGGCTACACCTTC; j_call: TRBJ1-2; v_call: TRBV11-2; d_call: TRBD1; clone_size: -
cdr3_aa: CASSLSSGSYNEQFF; cdr3_nt: TGTGCCAGCAGCCTCTCTAGCGGTTCCTACAATGAGCAGTTCTTC; j_call: TRBJ2-1; v_call: TRBV7-3; d_call: TRBD2; clone_size: -
cdr3_aa: CASSLGPAVSPLHF; cdr3_nt: TGTGCCAGCAGCTTAGGGCCAGCGGTGTCACCCCTCCACTTT; j_call: TRBJ1-6; v_call: TRBV7-2; d_call: -; clone_size: -
cdr3_aa: CASSYRGGNYGYTF; cdr3_nt: TGTGCCAGCAGTTACCGAGGAGGGAACTATGGCTACACCTTC; j_call: TRBJ1-2; v_call: TRBV6-2/TRBV6-3; d_call: -; clone_size: -
cdr3_aa: CASSEAGYTGGTDTQYF; cdr3_nt: TGTGCCAGCAGTGAAGCCGGATATACAGGGGGCACAGATACGCAGTATTTT; j_call: TRBJ2-3; v_call: TRBV6-1; d_call: TRBD1; clone_size: -
cdr3_aa: CASSLGQKNTEAFF; cdr3_nt: TGCGCCAGCAGTTTGGGGCAGAAGAACACTGAAGCTTTCTTT; j_call: TRBJ1-1; v_call: TRBV5-1; d_call: -; clone_size: few
cdr3_aa: CATSTGPNTGELFF; cdr3_nt: TGTGCCACCTCAACAGGGCCGAACACCGGGGAGCTGTTTTTT; j_call: TRBJ2-2; v_call: TRBV9; d_call: -; clone_size: -
cdr3_aa: CASSATGQHNNSPLHF; cdr3_nt: TGTGCCAGCAGTGCCACGGGACAACACAATAATTCACCCCTCCACTTT; j_call: TRBJ1-6; v_call: TRBV6-4; d_call: -; clone_size: -
cdr3_aa: CASSPSPVDRYGTEAFF; cdr3_nt: TGTGCCAGCTCACCTTCGCCCGTCGACAGGTATGGCACTGAAGCTTTCTTT; j_call: TRBJ1-1; v_call: TRBV18; d_call: -; clone_size: few
cdr3_aa: CASSEARRRSEKLFF; cdr3_nt: TGTGCCAGCAGTGAAGCGCGAAGGAGAAGTGAAAAACTGTTTTTT; j_call: TRBJ1-4; v_call: TRBV2; d_call: -; clone_size: -
cdr3_aa: CASSGKLAARGAYEQYF; cdr3_nt: TGCGCCAGCAGCGGCAAACTAGCGGCCCGAGGAGCCTACGAGCAGTACTTC; j_call: TRBJ2-7; v_call: TRBV5-1; d_call: TRBD2; clone_size: -
cdr3_aa: CASTSPGATDLSTDTQYF; cdr3_nt: TGTGCCAGTACCTCCCCCGGCGCGACAGACCTTAGCACAGATACGCAGTATTTT; j_call: TRBJ2-3; v_call: TRBV19; d_call: -; clone_size: few
cdr3_aa: CASRGEAYNSPLHF; cdr3_nt: TGTGCCAGCAGGGGGGAGGCCTATAATTCACCCCTCCACTTT; j_call: TRBJ1-6; v_call: TRBV28; d_call: -; clone_size: -
cdr3_aa: CASSRISKGGVSYNEQFF; cdr3_nt: TGTGCCAGCAGTAGAATCTCCAAGGGGGGGGTATCCTACAATGAGCAGTTCTTC; j_call: TRBJ2-1; v_call: TRBV7-2; d_call: -; clone_size: -
cdr3_aa: CAISESPENYGYTF; cdr3_nt: TGTGCCATCAGTGAGTCTCCCGAGAACTATGGCTACACCTTC; j_call: TRBJ1-2; v_call: TRBV10-3; d_call: -; clone_size: -
cdr3_aa: CASSLGQGRAEAFF; cdr3_nt: TGTGCCAGCAGCCTCGGACAGGGGCGAGCTGAAGCTTTCTTT; j_call: TRBJ1-1; v_call: TRBV6-1; d_call: TRBD1; clone_size: -
cdr3_aa: CASSESPGGYGYTF; cdr3_nt: TGTGCCAGCAGTGAATCCCCGGGGGGGTATGGCTACACCTTC; j_call: TRBJ1-2; v_call: TRBV2; d_call: -; clone_size: -
cdr3_aa: CASSHQRHSNGYTF; cdr3_nt: TGCGCCAGCAGCCACCAACGGCACAGTAATGGCTACACCTTC; j_call: TRBJ1-2; v_call: TRBV4-3; d_call: -; clone_size: -
cdr3_aa: CASSQQHGVDGYTF; cdr3_nt: TGCGCCAGCAGCCAACAACACGGGGTGGATGGCTACACCTTC; j_call: TRBJ1-2; v_call: TRBV5-1; d_call: -; clone_size: -
cdr3_aa: CASSVGSSSGNTIYF; cdr3_nt: TGTGCCAGCAGCGTAGGGAGTTCTTCTGGAAACACCATATATTTT; j_call: TRBJ1-3; v_call: TRBV9; d_call: -; clone_size: few
cdr3_aa: CASTLRAGVLNTEAFF; cdr3_nt: TGTGCCAGCACTTTACGCGCAGGGGTTTTGAACACTGAAGCTTTCTTT; j_call: TRBJ1-1; v_call: TRBV28; d_call: -; clone_size: -
cdr3_aa: CASSSQGYTEAFF; cdr3_nt: TGTGCCAGCAGTTCCCAGGGTTACACTGAAGCTTTCTTT; j_call: TRBJ1-1; v_call: TRBV12-3/TRBV12-4; d_call: -; clone_size: -
cdr3_aa: CASSYTLPGTGYEQYF; cdr3_nt: TGTGCCAGCAGTTACACTCTCCCCGGGACAGGCTACGAGCAGTACTTC; j_call: TRBJ2-7; v_call: TRBV6-5; d_call: TRBD1; clone_size: -
cdr3_aa: CATLPGSRYGYTF; cdr3_nt: TGTGCCACCCTGCCGGGTTCCCGCTATGGCTACACCTTC; j_call: TRBJ1-2; v_call: TRBV2; d_call: -; clone_size: -
cdr3_aa: CASSLTDRYEQYF; cdr3_nt: TGTGCCAGCAGCTTGACAGATCGATACGAGCAGTACTTC; j_call: TRBJ2-7; v_call: TRBV7-9; d_call: -; clone_size: -
cdr3_aa: CATSRVAGGADTQYF; cdr3_nt: TGTGCCACCAGCAGAGTTGCGGGGGGGGCAGATACGCAGTATTTT; j_call: TRBJ2-3; v_call: TRBV15; d_call: TRBD2; clone_size: -
cdr3_aa: CASSLDRGFGEQYF; cdr3_nt: TGTGCCAGCAGCTTAGATCGCGGGTTCGGCGAGCAGTACTTC; j_call: TRBJ2-7; v_call: TRBV7-2; d_call: -; clone_size: -